This T cell receptor beta chain was identified during a study of tumor and adjacent non-tumor tissue in lung cancer. Study summary: On average, productive TCRbeta reads reached about 4.2 million per sample. Study findings and constraints: Tumor tissue had significantly higher TCR diversity than normal lung. Tumor repertoires had a smaller top 100 clone share than normal lung.

Only one count was recorded for this clonotype. Its antigen is as yet unknown. An end of the junction does not agree with germline; a read error may underlie this. No cell sorting was done before RNA was extracted from the tissue. More than 3 cm separated this lung sample from the edge of the tumor. Donors were chemotherapy-naive, newly diagnosed lung cancer surgical patients in China, August–late 2014. A modified ARM-PCR protocol with three rounds of nested PCR amplified TCRbeta. TCRdb reanalysed the multiplex PCR reads using MiXCR and keeps one entry per CDR3 protein. The data hold over 80,000 distinct CDR3 sequences, with more than 75% observed a single time. The CDR3 length is 13 residues.

This TCR came from a woman aged 50 to 60 with non-small cell lung cancer. The gene calls are TRBV12-3 or TRBV12-4 and TRBJ1-2; 7 bases match TRBD1. Sequencing was performed on distant non-tumor lung tissue. Here the CDR3 DNA reads TGTGCCAGCAGTCCGGACAGGCACTATGGTTACACCTTC. Translating gives CASSPDRHYGYTF.